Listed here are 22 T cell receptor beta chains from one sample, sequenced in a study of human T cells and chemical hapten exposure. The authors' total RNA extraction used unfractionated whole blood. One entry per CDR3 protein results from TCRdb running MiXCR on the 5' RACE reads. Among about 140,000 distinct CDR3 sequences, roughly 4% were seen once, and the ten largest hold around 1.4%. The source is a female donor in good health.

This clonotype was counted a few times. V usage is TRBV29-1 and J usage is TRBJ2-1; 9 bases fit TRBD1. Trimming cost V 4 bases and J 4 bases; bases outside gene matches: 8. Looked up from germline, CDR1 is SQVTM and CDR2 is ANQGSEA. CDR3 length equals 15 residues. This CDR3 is CSVAGGQGRYNEQFF. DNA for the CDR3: TGCAGCGTTGCTGGAGGACAGGGGCGATACAATGAGCAGTTCTTC.

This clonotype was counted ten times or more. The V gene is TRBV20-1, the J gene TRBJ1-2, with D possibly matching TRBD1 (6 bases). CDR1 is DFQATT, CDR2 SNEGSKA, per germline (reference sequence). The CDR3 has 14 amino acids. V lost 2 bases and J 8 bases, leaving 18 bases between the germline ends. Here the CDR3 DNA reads TGCAGTGCTAGACCAAAAGCAGGGGTACGGGGCTACACCTTC. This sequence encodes CSARPKAGVRGYTF.

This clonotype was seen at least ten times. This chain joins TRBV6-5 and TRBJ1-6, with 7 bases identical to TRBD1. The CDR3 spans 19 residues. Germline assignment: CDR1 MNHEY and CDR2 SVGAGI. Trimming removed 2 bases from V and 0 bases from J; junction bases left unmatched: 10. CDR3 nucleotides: TGTGCCAGCAGTTACAGCCAGGGGGTCCCGAGCTCCTATAATTCACCCCTCCACTTT. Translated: CASSYSQGVPSSYNSPLHF.

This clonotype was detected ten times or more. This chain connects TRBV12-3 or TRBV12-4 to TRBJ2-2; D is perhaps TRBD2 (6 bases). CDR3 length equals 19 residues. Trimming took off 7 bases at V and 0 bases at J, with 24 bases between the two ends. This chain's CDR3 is CASTLTTTGGMSNTGELFF. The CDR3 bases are TGTGCCAGCACCTTGACCACCACTGGGGGGATGTCGAACACCGGGGAGCTGTTTTTT.

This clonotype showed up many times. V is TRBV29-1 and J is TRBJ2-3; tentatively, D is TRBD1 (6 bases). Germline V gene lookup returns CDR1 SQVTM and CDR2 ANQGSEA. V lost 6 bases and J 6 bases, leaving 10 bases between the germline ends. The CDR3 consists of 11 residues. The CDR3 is CSVATGDTQYF. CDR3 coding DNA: TGCAGCGTCGCAACAGGGGATACGCAGTATTTT.

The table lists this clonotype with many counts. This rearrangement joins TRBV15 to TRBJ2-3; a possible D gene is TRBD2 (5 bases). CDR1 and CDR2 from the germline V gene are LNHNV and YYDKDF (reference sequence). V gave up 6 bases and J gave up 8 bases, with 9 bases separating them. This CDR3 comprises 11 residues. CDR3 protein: CATRSRGTQYF. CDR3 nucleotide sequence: TGTGCCACCAGAAGTCGGGGTACGCAGTATTTT.

For the CDR3, the DNA is TGTGCCAGCAGTCCAGGCAGGGGGCGGGGGCAGCCCCAGCATTTT. This gives the protein CASSPGRGRGQPQHF. The rearrangement uses TRBV28 and TRBJ1-5; 8 bases agree with TRBD1. Germline V gene data show CDR1 as MDHEN and CDR2 as SYDVKM. The CDR3 consists of 15 residues. The V and J ends lost 5 bases and 7 bases, in that order; junction bases with no gene match: 10. Complete variable domain (other parts from reference TRBV28 and TRBJ1-5): DVKVTQSSRYLVKRTGEKVFLECVQDMDHENMFWYRQDPGLGLRLIYFSYDVKMKEKGDIPEGYSVSREKKERFSLILESASTNQTSMYLCASSPGRGRGQPQHFGDGTRLSIL.

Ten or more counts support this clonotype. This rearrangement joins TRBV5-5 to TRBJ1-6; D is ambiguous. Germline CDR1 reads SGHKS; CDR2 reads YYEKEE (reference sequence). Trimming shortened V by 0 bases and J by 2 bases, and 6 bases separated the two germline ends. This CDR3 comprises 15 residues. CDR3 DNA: TGTGCCAGCAGCTTGGGAGAGGCCTATAATTCACCCCTCCACTTT. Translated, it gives CASSLGEAYNSPLHF. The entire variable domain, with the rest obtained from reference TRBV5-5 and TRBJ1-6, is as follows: DAGVTQSPTHLIKTRGQQVTLRCSPISGHKSVSWYQQVLGQGPQFIFQYYEKEERGRGNFPDRFSARQFPNYSSELNVNALLLGDSALYLCASSLGEAYNSPLHFGNGTRLTVT.

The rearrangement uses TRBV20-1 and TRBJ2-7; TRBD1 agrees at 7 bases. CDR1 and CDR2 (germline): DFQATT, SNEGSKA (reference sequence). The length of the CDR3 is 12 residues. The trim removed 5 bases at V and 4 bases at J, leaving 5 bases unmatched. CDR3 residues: CSASGTAYEQYF. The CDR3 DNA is TGCAGTGCTTCCGGGACAGCGTACGAGCAGTACTTC.

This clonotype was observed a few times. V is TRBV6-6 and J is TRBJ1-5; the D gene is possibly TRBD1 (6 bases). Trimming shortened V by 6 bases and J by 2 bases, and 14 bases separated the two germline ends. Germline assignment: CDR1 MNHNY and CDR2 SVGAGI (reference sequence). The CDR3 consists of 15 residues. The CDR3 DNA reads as TGTGCCAGCAGCCTAACAGGGTGGGGCAATCAGCCCCAGCATTTT. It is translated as CASSLTGWGNQPQHF.

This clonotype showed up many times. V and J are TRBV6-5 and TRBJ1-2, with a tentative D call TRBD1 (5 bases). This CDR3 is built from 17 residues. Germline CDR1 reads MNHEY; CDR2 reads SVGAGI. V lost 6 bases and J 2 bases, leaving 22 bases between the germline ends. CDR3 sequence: CASSHGGGGKSNYGYTF. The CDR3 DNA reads TGTGCCAGCAGCCATGGGGGAGGCGGCAAGTCCAACTATGGCTACACCTTC.

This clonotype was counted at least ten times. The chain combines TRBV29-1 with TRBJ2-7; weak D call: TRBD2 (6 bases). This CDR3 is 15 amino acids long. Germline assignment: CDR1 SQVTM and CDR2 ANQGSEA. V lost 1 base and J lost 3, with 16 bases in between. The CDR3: CSVEVVGRLSYEQYF. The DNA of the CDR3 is TGCAGCGTTGAAGTCGTGGGGAGGTTGAGCTACGAGCAGTACTTC.

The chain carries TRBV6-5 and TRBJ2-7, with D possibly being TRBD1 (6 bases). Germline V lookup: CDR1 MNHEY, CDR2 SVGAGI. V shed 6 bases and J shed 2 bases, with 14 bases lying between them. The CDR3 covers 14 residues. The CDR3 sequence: CASSWTAETYEQYF. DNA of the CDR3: TGTGCCAGCAGCTGGACAGCCGAAACCTACGAGCAGTACTTC.

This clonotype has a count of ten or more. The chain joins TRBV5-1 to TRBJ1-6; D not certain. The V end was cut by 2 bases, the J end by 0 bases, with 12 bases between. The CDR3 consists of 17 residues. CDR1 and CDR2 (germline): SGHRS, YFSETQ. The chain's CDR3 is CASSFSSASSYNSPLHF. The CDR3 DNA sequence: TGCGCCAGCAGCTTTTCAAGTGCCAGCTCCTATAATTCACCCCTCCACTTT.

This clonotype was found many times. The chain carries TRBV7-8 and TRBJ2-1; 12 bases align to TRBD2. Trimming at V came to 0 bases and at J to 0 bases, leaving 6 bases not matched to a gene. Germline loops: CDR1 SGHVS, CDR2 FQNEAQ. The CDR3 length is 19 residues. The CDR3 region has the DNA TGTGCCAGCAGCTTAGCGATGGGACTAGCGGGCTACTCCTACAATGAGCAGTTCTTC. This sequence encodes CASSLAMGLAGYSYNEQFF.

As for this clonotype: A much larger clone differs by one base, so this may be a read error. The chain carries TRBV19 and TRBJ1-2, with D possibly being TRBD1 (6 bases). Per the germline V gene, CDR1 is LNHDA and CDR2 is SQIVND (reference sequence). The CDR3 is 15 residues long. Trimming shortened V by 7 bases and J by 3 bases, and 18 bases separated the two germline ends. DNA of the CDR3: TGTGCCAGTATATTCCAGCAGGGGAGGTACTATGGCTACACCTTC. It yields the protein CASIFQQGRYYGYTF.

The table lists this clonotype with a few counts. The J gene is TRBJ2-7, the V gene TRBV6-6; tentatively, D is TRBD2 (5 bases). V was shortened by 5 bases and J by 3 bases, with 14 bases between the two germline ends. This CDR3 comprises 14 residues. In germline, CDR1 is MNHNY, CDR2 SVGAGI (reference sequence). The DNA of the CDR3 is TGTGCCAGCAGTACGGGGTCCCCTCTCTACGAGCAGTACTTC. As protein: CASSTGSPLYEQYF.

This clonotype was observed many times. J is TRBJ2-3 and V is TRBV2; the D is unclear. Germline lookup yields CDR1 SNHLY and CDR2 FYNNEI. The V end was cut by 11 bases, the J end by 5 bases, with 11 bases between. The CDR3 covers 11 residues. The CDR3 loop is CASSVLDTQYF. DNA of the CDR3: TGTGCCTCCAGCGTCCTAGATACGCAGTATTTT.

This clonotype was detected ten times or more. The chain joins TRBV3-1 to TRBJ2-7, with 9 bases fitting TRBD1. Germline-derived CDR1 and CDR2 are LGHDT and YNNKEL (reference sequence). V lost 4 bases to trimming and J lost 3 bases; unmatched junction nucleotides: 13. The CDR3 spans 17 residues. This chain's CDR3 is CASSRGEGDRAHYEQYF. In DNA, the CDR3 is TGTGCCAGCAGCCGAGGGGAGGGGGACAGGGCACACTACGAGCAGTACTTC.

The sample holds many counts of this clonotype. This CDR3 reads CASKDRGGSSYEQYF. The CDR3 DNA sequence: TGCGCCAGCAAGGACAGGGGAGGAAGCTCCTACGAGCAGTACTTC. The genes are TRBV5-1 and TRBJ2-7, with TRBD1 matching over 9 bases. CDR3 length equals 15 residues. CDR1 is SGHRS, CDR2 YFSETQ, per germline. J gave up 0 bases and V 6 bases, and 7 bases lay outside the gene matches.

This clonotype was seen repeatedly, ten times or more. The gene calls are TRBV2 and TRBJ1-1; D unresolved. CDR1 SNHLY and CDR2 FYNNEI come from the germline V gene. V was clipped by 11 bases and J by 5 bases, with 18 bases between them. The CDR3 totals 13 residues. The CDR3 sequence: CAGRTPRRTEAFF. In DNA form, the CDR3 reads TGTGCCGGGAGGACCCCCCGTAGAACTGAAGCTTTCTTT.

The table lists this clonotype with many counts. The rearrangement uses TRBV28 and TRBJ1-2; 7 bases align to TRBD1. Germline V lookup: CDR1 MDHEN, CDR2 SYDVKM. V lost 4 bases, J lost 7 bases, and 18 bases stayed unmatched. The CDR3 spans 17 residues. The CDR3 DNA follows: TGTGCCAGCAGTTCCCAATTCGAGGGGGCGCAATTGGTTGGCTACACCTTC. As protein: CASSSQFEGAQLVGYTF.